This T cell receptor (beta chain) was captured by sequencing in a study of blood T cell repertoires in COVID-19. Sequencing used immunoSEQ multiplex PCR; TCRdb keeps in-frame clones, though not all of them. The sample yields 200,000 or so clones, about 80% seen once. The V segment lost 4 bases and the J segment 4 bases; nucleotides outside the gene matches: 22. Germline CDR1 reads SGHRS; CDR2 reads YFSETQ. This CDR3 has 20 residues. The origin of this receptor is a middle-aged man who had recovered from COVID-19. Source material: PBMCs or T cells enriched from blood (not recorded which). The chain carries TRBV5-1 and TRBJ2-1; 8 bases are shared with TRBD1. CDR3 sequence reads: CASSHIYTIGDRQTYNEQFF. The DNA of the CDR3 is TGCGCCAGCAGCCATATATACACTATTGGGGACAGGCAGACTTACAATGAGCAGTTCTTC.